The TCR beta chain under discussion was sequenced for a study of T cell responses to AZD1222 COVID-19 vaccine (dated by TCRdb to the early 2020s). The study in broad terms: A total of approximately 240 trial participants underwent TCR sequencing, of whom around 200 received two doses of AZD1222 and about 25 received two doses of the MenACWY control vaccine. Trial participants were enrolled into age subgroups of 18-55, 56-69 and 70-plus years, which contained 148, 28 and 57 TCR-sequenced participants, respectively.

This clone was recorded only once. Its antigen is not yet known. No quality values exist for individual bases; no much larger clone is one base distant. The sample's time point, from its label and the paper: about 28 days (+/-7) after the second vaccine dose. AZD1222 recipients with second doses at about 4 weeks or about 12 weeks were pooled, because spike-specific TCR depth and breadth did not differ between schedules. Vaccinee samples were obtained from the UK trials COV001 and COV002, which included a single-blind randomized controlled phase 2/3 trial of AZD1222 (ChAdOx1 nCoV-19) in healthy adults. Trial participant PBMC samples were collected at day 0 and day 28 after the second dose for TCRbeta chain sequencing. V lost 0 bases and J lost 4 bases, and the count of bases not matched to a germline gene is 8. Looking up the germline V gene yields CDR1 MGHRA and CDR2 YSYEKL. The CDR3 sequence holds 17 residues, the cysteine and phenylalanine included. The only DNA kept is the CDR3, 51 bases in frame from the first base.

The CDR3 regions of human TCRbeta chains were analyzed by immunosequencing. On the study's bioinformatics: TCRs in the repertoires were matched against a reference library of SARS-CoV-2-specific TCRs that had been generated with the MIRA antigen-specificity platform. Breadth meant the fraction of unique TCRs that were SARS-CoV-2-associated, whereas depth meant the fraction of total T cells that were SARS-CoV-2-associated. Using the MIRA data, each spike-specific TCR was mapped to the spike region that the TCR reacts to and placed in a CD4 or CD8 class. Log10-transformed breadth and depth values were compared by one-way ANOVA with Sidak's multiple comparisons tests. The table was pulled from immuneACCESS by TCRdb, which kept in-frame rearrangements only. Such tables lose some clones; where checked, under half of the loss comes from unresolved V genes, and the rest has no known cause. The D gene and trimming were derived from the DNA, and the V and J assignments and clone size from that table. The sample includes approximately 200,000 clones, with about nine tenths observed a single time. Of the sample, 3% to 4% is held by the ten largest clones.

The full study reports these points: Because no day 14 peak-response samples were available, repertoires were characterized only after the peak T cell response. Conclusions about previously exposed vaccinees are limited because only a handful of AZD1222 recipients were SARS-CoV-2 seropositive at baseline. The 56-69-year group was small, and its depth increase did not reach significance, likely because of low power. Epitopes outside the regions mutated in the B.1.351 and B.1.1.7 variants were reportedly recognized by nearly half of the unique spike-specific TCRs. The whole spike protein was spanned by vaccine-associated CD4 TCRs, and dominant responses were seen in regions 160-218 and 743-854. Most participants were white British and females outnumbered males, and the authors suggested that clonal diversity may have been underestimated. Spike-specific TCR breadth and depth rose significantly after two AZD1222 doses compared with day 0 and with MenACWY recipients.

Sample: peripheral blood, taken 28 days after the second AZD1222 dose. The chain uses TRBV4-1 and TRBJ2-5; 10 junctional bases match TRBD2. The TCR sequence derives from an adult who received the AZD1222 COVID-19 vaccine. This receptor carries the CDR3 CASSQDGVAGGSETQYF. The DNA reads as follows: TGCGCCAGCAGCCAAGATGGGGTAGCGGGAGGATCAGAGACCCAGTACTTC.